Listed below are T cell receptor beta chains from one sample, sequenced in a study of cytomegalovirus exposure and HLA in healthy donors. Sequenced by immunoSEQ multiplex PCR; TCRdb stores in-frame clones only, minus some. Of approximately 150,000 clones detected, 76% appear once; the ten largest clones hold about 3%. Sequencing was done on a sample of PBMCs. The source is a male donor in good health and CMV-seronegative. Both conserved end residues are part of each CDR3. D genes are given only for firm matches. Part of the rows lack a size; the others show once, few, many or a class for expanded clones.

TRBJ2-7,-,-,TRBV27,CASSFSFYEQYF,TGTGCCAGCAGTTTCTCCTTCTACGAGCAGTACTTC
TRBJ2-1,TRBD2,-,TRBV7-3,CASSIGTSGGAISYNEQFF,TGTGCCAGCAGCATCGGGACTAGCGGGGGGGCAATCTCCTACAATGAGCAGTTCTTC
TRBJ1-2,TRBD1,-,TRBV5-1,CASSWEGQGASYGYTF,TGCGCCAGCAGCTGGGAGGGACAGGGGGCGAGTTATGGCTACACCTTC
TRBJ1-1,TRBD1,-,TRBV7-2,CASSSRTGDTEAFF,TGTGCCAGCAGCTCCCGGACAGGGGACACTGAAGCTTTCTTT
TRBJ2-7,-,-,TRBV14,CASSLHESSYEQYF,TGTGCCAGCAGCCTTCACGAAAGCTCCTACGAGCAGTACTTC
TRBJ2-5,TRBD1,once,TRBV7-9,CSSSSPGTGLQETQYF,TGTTCCAGCAGCTCCCCTGGGACAGGGCTGCAAGAGACCCAGTACTTC
TRBJ2-2,TRBD2,-,TRBV5-1,CASSPLTSFPGELFF,TGCGCCAGCAGCCCGTTGACTAGCTTTCCCGGGGAGCTGTTTTTT
TRBJ2-3,TRBD2,few,TRBV9,CASSVGGGRAPTDTQYF,TGTGCCAGCAGCGTTGGGGGGGGGAGGGCCCCCACAGATACGCAGTATTTT
TRBJ2-7,TRBD1,-,TRBV4-1,CASSRDYRDRDPYEQYF,TGCGCCAGCAGCCGAGATTACCGGGACAGGGACCCCTACGAGCAGTACTTC
TRBJ1-5,-,-,TRBV2,CASTPQGDQPQHF,TGTGCCAGCACCCCCCAGGGTGATCAGCCCCAGCATTTT
TRBJ1-2,TRBD1,-,TRBV15,CATSRDQTGDGYTF,TGTGCCACCAGCAGAGACCAAACAGGGGATGGCTACACCTTC
TRBJ1-4,TRBD1,-,TRBV5-1,CASSQGTDEKLFF,TGCGCCAGCAGCCAAGGGACAGATGAAAAACTGTTTTTT
TRBJ2-3,TRBD2,-,TRBV5-1,CASSPLPAGGPDTQYF,TGCGCCAGCAGCCCCCTGCCAGCGGGGGGGCCGGATACGCAGTATTTT
TRBJ2-3,TRBD2,once,TRBV19,CASSIIRLAGLVRPTDTQYF,TGTGCCAGTAGTATCATCAGGCTAGCGGGCCTCGTTAGACCCACAGATACGCAGTATTTT
TRBJ2-7,-,-,TRBV7-9,CASSLLQGTSEQYF,TGTGCCAGCAGCTTACTTCAGGGGACCTCCGAGCAGTACTTC
TRBJ2-1,TRBD2,-,TRBV4-1,CASSPTGTSGSNEQFF,TGCGCCAGCAGCCCGACCGGGACTAGCGGGAGCAATGAGCAGTTCTTC
TRBJ1-6,-,few,TRBV2,CASSYRSSYNSPLHF,TGTGCCAGCAGTTACAGGAGCTCCTATAATTCACCCCTCCACTTT
TRBJ2-2,TRBD1,once,TRBV7-2,CASSSGQGTGELFF,TGTGCCAGCAGCTCGGGACAGGGAACCGGGGAGCTGTTTTTT
TRBJ1-4,-,-,TRBV6-6,CASSYGQTTNEKLFF,TGTGCCAGCAGTTACGGACAGACAACTAATGAAAAACTGTTTTTT
TRBJ2-6,-,-,TRBV7-2,CASSLASSGANVLTF,TGTGCCAGCAGCTTAGCCAGCTCTGGGGCCAACGTCCTGACTTTC
TRBJ1-1,TRBD1,-,TRBV6-6,CASSYDTGVNTEAFF,TGTGCCAGCAGTTATGACACAGGGGTAAACACTGAAGCTTTCTTT
TRBJ1-2,TRBD1,-,TRBV15,CATSREKIGTGGTWRGYTF,TGTGCCACCAGCAGAGAGAAAATCGGGACAGGGGGGACGTGGCGCGGCTACACCTTC
TRBJ1-3,-,-,TRBV5-1,CASSLGQAGLSGNTIYF,TGCGCCAGCAGCTTGGGTCAGGCAGGGCTCTCTGGAAACACCATATATTTT
TRBJ2-7,TRBD1,-,TRBV28,CASSPPGTGFPQQYF,TGTGCCAGCAGTCCTCCCGGGACAGGTTTCCCCCAGCAGTACTTC
TRBJ2-5,TRBD2,-,TRBV7-2,CASSLNSGGETQYF,TGTGCCAGCAGCTTAAATAGCGGGGGAGAGACCCAGTACTTC
TRBJ2-1,TRBD2,-,TRBV2,CASFGTSGREGSYNEQFF,TGTGCCAGCTTCGGGACTAGCGGGAGAGAGGGTTCCTACAATGAGCAGTTCTTC
TRBJ2-2,TRBD1,few,TRBV7-6,CASSTRTGRTGELFF,TGTGCCAGCAGCACACGGACAGGGAGGACCGGGGAGCTGTTTTTT
TRBJ2-3,-,-,TRBV6-1,CASSAFSGSTDTQYF,TGTGCCAGCAGTGCCTTTTCTGGCAGCACAGATACGCAGTATTTT
TRBJ2-5,-,once,TRBV18,CASSPRDKETQYF,TGTGCCAGCTCACCCCGGGATAAAGAGACCCAGTACTTC
TRBJ2-1,TRBD2,few,TRBV10-3,CAISVLAGSNYNEQFF,TGTGCCATCAGTGTGCTAGCGGGGTCAAATTACAATGAGCAGTTCTTC
TRBJ2-7,-,few,TRBV5-1,CASSLVGGPYEQYF,TGCGCCAGCAGCTTGGTCGGAGGGCCCTACGAGCAGTACTTC
TRBJ1-4,TRBD1,-,TRBV5-1,CASSQDISGTGVEKLFF,TGCGCCAGCAGCCAGGACATCTCCGGGACAGGGGTCGAAAAACTGTTTTTT
TRBJ2-3,-,once,TRBV5-4,CASSLGLDLDTQYF,TGTGCCAGCAGCTTGGGACTAGATTTAGATACGCAGTATTTT
TRBJ2-1,TRBD2,-,TRBV5-1,CASSLLAGGNNEQFF,TGCGCCAGCAGCCTACTAGCGGGGGGGAACAATGAGCAGTTCTTC
TRBJ2-7,TRBD1,-,TRBV6-5,CASSSMDRGLGEQYF,TGTGCCAGCAGTTCGATGGACAGGGGACTTGGCGAGCAGTACTTC
TRBJ2-5,TRBD2,-,TRBV15,CATSRDILAGGQETQYF,TGTGCCACCAGCAGAGATATCCTAGCGGGGGGGCAGGAGACCCAGTACTTC
TRBJ2-7,TRBD1,once,TRBV6-5,CASSSDRGRKYEQYF,TGTGCCAGCAGTTCCGACAGGGGGCGCAAGTACGAGCAGTACTTC
TRBJ2-2,TRBD1,-,TRBV5-1,CASSIGTARNTGELFF,TGCGCCAGCAGCATTGGGACAGCGAGGAACACCGGGGAGCTGTTTTTT
TRBJ2-1,TRBD1,once,TRBV4-1,CASSQGQGGDEQFF,TGCGCCAGCAGCCAAGGACAGGGGGGCGATGAGCAGTTCTTC
TRBJ2-7,-,-,TRBV5-1,CASSLEGRTEQYF,TGCGCCAGCAGCTTGGAGGGCCGGACAGAGCAGTACTTC
TRBJ1-4,TRBD1,-,TRBV15,CATSRELPTGWGEKLFF,TGTGCCACCAGCAGAGAGTTACCGACAGGGTGGGGTGAAAAACTGTTTTTT
TRBJ2-1,TRBD2,-,TRBV6-6,CASGLAGGINNEQFF,TGTGCCAGCGGGTTAGCGGGGGGCATAAACAATGAGCAGTTCTTC
TRBJ1-3,-,-,TRBV6-1,CASRVRDTSGNTIYF,TGTGCCAGCAGGGTCAGGGACACCTCTGGAAACACCATATATTTT
TRBJ1-6,-,once,TRBV9,CASSVRIQGSPLHF,TGTGCCAGCAGCGTTCGGATTCAGGGTTCACCCCTCCACTTT
TRBJ1-4,TRBD1,-,TRBV5-1,CASSLDRGHEKLFF,TGCGCCAGCAGCTTGGACAGGGGACACGAAAAACTGTTTTTT
TRBJ2-7,-,-,TRBV28,CASTTEGHEQYF,TGTGCCAGTACAACTGAGGGTCACGAGCAGTACTTC
TRBJ1-6,-,-,TRBV6-5,CASRRDRKSASPLHF,TGTGCCAGCAGGAGAGACAGGAAAAGTGCCTCACCCCTCCACTTT
TRBJ2-7,TRBD1,-,TRBV4-3,CASSQDRWDRNYEQYF,TGCGCCAGCAGCCAAGATCGTTGGGACAGAAACTACGAGCAGTACTTC
TRBJ2-1,-,once,TRBV28,CASSLDTRNEQFF,TGTGCCAGCAGTCTTGACACTAGAAATGAGCAGTTCTTC
TRBJ2-5,-,few,TRBV28,CASSLETQYF,TGTGCCAGCAGCCTAGAGACCCAGTACTTC
TRBJ2-5,TRBD1,-,TRBV5-1,CASSRTGTGEETQYF,TGCGCCAGCAGCCGAACCGGGACAGGGGAAGAGACCCAGTACTTC
TRBJ2-2,TRBD2,-,TRBV7-9,CASTASGSRSGELFF,TGTGCCAGCACTGCTAGCGGGAGTAGGTCCGGGGAGCTGTTTTTT
TRBJ2-3,TRBD1,once,TRBV28,CASSLQGAGTDTQYF,TGTGCCAGCAGTTTACAGGGGGCCGGCACAGATACGCAGTATTTT
TRBJ2-2,TRBD1,-,TRBV7-6,CASSLQGSAGELFF,TGTGCCAGCAGCCTACAGGGGTCCGCCGGGGAGCTGTTTTTT
TRBJ2-1,TRBD2,few,TRBV29-1,CSAAREFRTSGDHNEQFF,TGCAGCGCTGCCCGAGAGTTCCGGACTAGCGGGGACCACAATGAGCAGTTCTTC